What follows are 8 T cell receptor beta chains derived from one specimen sequenced in a study of spatial heterogeneity in lung cancer. Time point meaning: sample taken at primary tumor resection. The input material, whole RNA from tumor, nontumor lung or frozen PBMC, was sequenced unsorted. From the 5' RACE reads, TCRdb called clonotypes with MiXCR, one entry per CDR3 protein. The sample carries some 7,000 distinct CDR3 sequences, 7% recorded once. The material was PBMCs, obtained at surgery. The source is a male donor with early-stage non-small cell lung cancer.

This clonotype was seen ten or more times. For a library built for alpha chains, this beta chain is a stray read; little rests on its size. The chain combines TRBV27 with TRBJ1-1, with D tentatively TRBD1 (6 bases). V dropped 7 bases and J dropped 11 bases, with 14 bases sitting between them. Per the germline V gene, CDR1 is MNHEY and CDR2 is SMNVEV (reference sequence). The CDR3 contains 11 residues. This CDR3 is CASIEGGRAFF. The CDR3 DNA follows: TGTGCCAGCATCGAAGGGGGGAGGGCTTTCTTT.

This clonotype showed up many times. The library was prepared for alpha chains; this beta chain is a stray read, so its frequency means little. V and J are TRBV27 and TRBJ2-3; 9 bases fit TRBD2. The CDR3 is 17 amino acids. J gave up 5 bases and V 3 bases, and 12 bases lay outside the gene matches. Germline CDR1 and CDR2: MNHEY and SMNVEV (reference sequence). The CDR3 nucleotides are TGTGCCAGCAGTTTCCATGGGGTTAGCGGGGGCGGAGATACGCAGTATTTT. Its translation is CASSFHGVSGGGDTQYF.

This clonotype showed up many times. This beta chain is an off-target read within a library intended for alpha chains, so its frequency means little. The rearrangement links TRBV7-2 to TRBJ2-1; 8 bases fit TRBD1. The germline CDR1 and CDR2 sequences are SGHTA and FQGNSA. The CDR3 is 15 residues long. Trimming removed 1 base from V and 9 bases from J; junction bases left unmatched: 8. The CDR3 DNA sequence: TGTGCCAGCAGCTTAGTCACCGGGACAGGAGGTGAGCAGTTCTTC. Translated: CASSLVTGTGGEQFF.

In regard to this clonotype: This beta chain turned up in a library designed for alpha chains; as an off-target read, its abundance says little. This chain connects TRBV20-1 to TRBJ1-4; D unresolved. The germline V and J ends were trimmed by 6 bases and 7 bases, with 9 bases remaining between them. There are 11 residues in the CDR3. CDR1 and CDR2 (germline): DFQATT, SNEGSKA (reference sequence). In DNA, the CDR3 is TGCAGTGCCCCAAGTGGTGAAAAACTGTTTTTT. The encoded protein is CSAPSGEKLFF.

This clonotype occurred many times. This beta chain is a stray sequence in a library constructed for alpha chains; its clone size is not meaningful. The chain uses TRBV28 and TRBJ2-2; D may correspond to TRBD1 or TRBD2 (5 bases each). The CDR3 is 14 amino acids. Trimming left V 5 bases short and J 13 bases short, with 20 bases between. Germline V gene data show CDR1 as MDHEN and CDR2 as SYDVKM. The CDR3 DNA follows: TGTGCCAGCAGTAATGGGACGCCAAGAGGCACGCTGTTTTTT. Protein sequence: CASSNGTPRGTLFF.

There are many counts of this clonotype. This beta chain is an unintended read in a library built for alpha chains; its size means little. The chain has TRBV2 and TRBJ2-3; 13 bases agree with TRBD2. V gave up 8 bases and J gave up 3 bases; unmatched junction bases: 8. From germline, CDR1 is SNHLY and CDR2 FYNNEI. The CDR3 runs 16 residues. CDR3 sequence: CASYPRLAGGTDTQYF. CDR3 DNA sequence: TGTGCCAGCTACCCCCGACTAGCGGGGGGAACAGATACGCAGTATTTT. Full variable domain (outside the CDR3, taken from reference TRBV2 and TRBJ2-3): EPEVTQTPSHQVTQMGQEVILRCVPISNHLYFYWYRQILGQKVEFLVSFYNNEISEKSEIFDDQFSVERPDGSNFTLKIRSTKLEDSAMYFCASYPRLAGGTDTQYFGPGTRLTVL.

This clonotype was counted at least ten times. This beta chain turned up in a library designed for alpha chains; as an off-target read, its abundance says little. The V and J genes are TRBV4-1 and TRBJ2-1; TRBD2 matches at 7 bases. CDR3 length equals 16 residues. Germline V gives CDR1 MGHRA, CDR2 YSYEKL. J lost 3 bases, V lost 0 bases, and 5 bases had no gene match. CDR3 coding DNA: TGCGCCAGCAGCCAAGATTTTCCTAGCGGCTACAATGAGCAGTTCTTC. Its protein product is CASSQDFPSGYNEQFF.

This clonotype was counted at least ten times. The library was designed around alpha chains, so this beta chain is a stray read whose abundance carries little weight. This sequence joins TRBV11-2 and TRBJ2-3; tentatively, D is TRBD2 (6 bases). The CDR3 spans 16 residues. V lost 5 bases and J lost 2, with 17 bases in between. Germline lookup yields CDR1 SGHAT and CDR2 FQNNGV. CDR3 bases: TGTGCCAGCAGCAATTCACCCGCGGGGAACACAGATACGCAGTATTTT. Translated, it gives CASSNSPAGNTDTQYF.